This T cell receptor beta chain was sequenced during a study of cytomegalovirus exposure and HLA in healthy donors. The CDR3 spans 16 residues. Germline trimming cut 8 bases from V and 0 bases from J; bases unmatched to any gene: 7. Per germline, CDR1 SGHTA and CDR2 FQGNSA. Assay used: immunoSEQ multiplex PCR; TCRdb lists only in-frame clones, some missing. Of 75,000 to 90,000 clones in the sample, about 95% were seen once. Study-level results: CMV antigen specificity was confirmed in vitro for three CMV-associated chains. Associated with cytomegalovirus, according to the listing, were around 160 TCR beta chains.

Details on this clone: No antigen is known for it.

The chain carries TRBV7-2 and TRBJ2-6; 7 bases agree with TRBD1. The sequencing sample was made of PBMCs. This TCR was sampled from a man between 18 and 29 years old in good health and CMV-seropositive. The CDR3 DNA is TGTGCCAGCCTCCGGGACAGAAACTCTGGGGCCAACGTCCTGACTTTC. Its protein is CASLRDRNSGANVLTF.